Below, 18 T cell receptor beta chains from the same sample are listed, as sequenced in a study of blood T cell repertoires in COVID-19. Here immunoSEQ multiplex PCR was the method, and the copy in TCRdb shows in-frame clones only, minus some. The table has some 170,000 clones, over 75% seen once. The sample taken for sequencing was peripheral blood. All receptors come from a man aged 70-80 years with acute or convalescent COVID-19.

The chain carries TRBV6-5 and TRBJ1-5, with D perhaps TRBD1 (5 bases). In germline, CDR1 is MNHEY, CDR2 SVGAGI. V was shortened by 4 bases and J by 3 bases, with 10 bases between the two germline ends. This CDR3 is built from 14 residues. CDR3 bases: TGTGCCAGCAGTTTCCAGGGTTCCAATCAGCCCCAGCATTTT. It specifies CASSFQGSNQPQHF.

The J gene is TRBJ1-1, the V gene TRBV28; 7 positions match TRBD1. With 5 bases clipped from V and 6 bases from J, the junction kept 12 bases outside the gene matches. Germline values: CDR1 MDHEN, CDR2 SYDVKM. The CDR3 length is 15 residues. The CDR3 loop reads CASSPADRVSAEAFF. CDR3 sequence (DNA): TGTGCCAGCAGTCCAGCCGACAGGGTATCCGCTGAAGCTTTCTTT.

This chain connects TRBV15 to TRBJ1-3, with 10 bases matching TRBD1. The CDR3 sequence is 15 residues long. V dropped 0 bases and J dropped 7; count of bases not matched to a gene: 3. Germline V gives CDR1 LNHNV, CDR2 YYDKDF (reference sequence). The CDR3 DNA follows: TGTGCCACCAGCAGAGACGGGACAGGGGTTAACACCATATATTTT. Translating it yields CATSRDGTGVNTIYF.

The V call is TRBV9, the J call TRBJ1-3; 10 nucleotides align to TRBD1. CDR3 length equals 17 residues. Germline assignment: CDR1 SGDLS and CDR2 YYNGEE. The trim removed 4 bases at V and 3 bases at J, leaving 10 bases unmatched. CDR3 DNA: TGTGCCAGCAGCCCCCCCGGAAGGACAGGGGGTGGAAACACCATATATTTT. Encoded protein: CASSPPGRTGGGNTIYF.

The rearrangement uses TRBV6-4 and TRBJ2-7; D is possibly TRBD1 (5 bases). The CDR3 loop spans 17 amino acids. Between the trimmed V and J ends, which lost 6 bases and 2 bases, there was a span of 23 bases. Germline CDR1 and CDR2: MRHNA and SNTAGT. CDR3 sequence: CASSGPDSQGLTYEQYF. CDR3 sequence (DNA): TGTGCCAGCAGCGGGCCTGACAGCCAAGGGTTGACCTACGAGCAGTACTTC.

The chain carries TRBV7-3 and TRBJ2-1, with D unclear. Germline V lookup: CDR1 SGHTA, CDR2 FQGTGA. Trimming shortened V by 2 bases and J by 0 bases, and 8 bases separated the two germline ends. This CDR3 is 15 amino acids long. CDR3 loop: CASSLVSSSYNEQFF. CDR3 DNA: TGTGCCAGCAGCTTAGTCTCGAGCTCCTACAATGAGCAGTTCTTC.

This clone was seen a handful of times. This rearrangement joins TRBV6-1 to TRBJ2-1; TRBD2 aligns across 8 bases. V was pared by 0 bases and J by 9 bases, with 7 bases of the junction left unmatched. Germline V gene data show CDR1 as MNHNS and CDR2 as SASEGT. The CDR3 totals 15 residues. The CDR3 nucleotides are TGTGCCAGCAGTGAAGCTGGCGGGGGGATATCTGAGCAGTTCTTC. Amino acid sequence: CASSEAGGGISEQFF.

In DNA form, the CDR3 reads TGTGCCAGCAGCCAGCCGACGGGGGGCTCCTACGAGCAGTACTTC. Translation gives CASSQPTGGSYEQYF. J is TRBJ2-7 and V is TRBV11-2; 7 bases match TRBD2. CDR1 and CDR2 (germline): SGHAT, FQNNGV. J gave up 0 bases and V 5 bases, and 7 bases lay outside the gene matches. This CDR3 contains 15 residues. Full variable domain (remainder filled in from reference TRBV11-2 and TRBJ2-7): EAGVAQSPRYKIIEKRQSVAFWCNPISGHATLYWYQQILGQGPKLLIQFQNNGVVDDSQLPKDRFSAERLKGVDSTLKIQPAKLEDSAVYLCASSQPTGGSYEQYFGPGTRLTVT.

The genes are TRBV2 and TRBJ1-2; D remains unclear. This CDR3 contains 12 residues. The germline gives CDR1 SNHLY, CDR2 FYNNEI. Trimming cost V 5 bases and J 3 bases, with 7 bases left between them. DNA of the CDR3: TGTGCCAGCAGTCCTGCGCACTATGGCTACACCTTC. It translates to CASSPAHYGYTF.

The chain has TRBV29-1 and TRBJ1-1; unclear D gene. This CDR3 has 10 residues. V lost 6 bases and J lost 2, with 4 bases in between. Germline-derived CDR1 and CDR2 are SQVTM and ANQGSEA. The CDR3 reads CSVANTEAFF. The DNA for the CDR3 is TGCAGCGTGGCAAACACTGAAGCTTTCTTT.

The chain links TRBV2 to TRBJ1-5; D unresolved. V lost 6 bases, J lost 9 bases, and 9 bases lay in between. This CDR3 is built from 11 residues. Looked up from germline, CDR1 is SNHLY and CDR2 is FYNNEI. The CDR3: CASSSGGPQHF. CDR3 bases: TGTGCCAGCAGCTCCGGAGGGCCCCAGCATTTT.

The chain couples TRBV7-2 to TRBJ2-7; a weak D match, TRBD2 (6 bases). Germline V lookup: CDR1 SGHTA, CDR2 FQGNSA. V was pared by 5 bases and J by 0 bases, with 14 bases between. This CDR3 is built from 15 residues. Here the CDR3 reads CASSLQPGVSYEQYF. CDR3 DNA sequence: TGTGCCAGCAGCCTGCAGCCGGGAGTCTCCTACGAGCAGTACTTC.

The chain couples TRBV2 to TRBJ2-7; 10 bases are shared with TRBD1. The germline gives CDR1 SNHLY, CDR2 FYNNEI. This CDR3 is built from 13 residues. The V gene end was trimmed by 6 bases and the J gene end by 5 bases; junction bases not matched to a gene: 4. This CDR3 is CASRSDRGDEQYF. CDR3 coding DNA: TGTGCCAGCAGATCGGACAGGGGGGACGAGCAGTACTTC.

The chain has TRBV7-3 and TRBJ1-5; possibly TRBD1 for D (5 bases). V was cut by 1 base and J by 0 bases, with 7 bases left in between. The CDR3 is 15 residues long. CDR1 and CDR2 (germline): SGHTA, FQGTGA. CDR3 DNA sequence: TGTGCCAGCAGCTTAATCGGGGGTAGCAATCAGCCCCAGCATTTT. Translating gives CASSLIGGSNQPQHF.

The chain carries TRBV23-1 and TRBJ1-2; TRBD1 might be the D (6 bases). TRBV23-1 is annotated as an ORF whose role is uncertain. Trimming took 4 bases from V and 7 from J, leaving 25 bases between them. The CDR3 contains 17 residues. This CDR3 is CASSLPKTGIPVIGYTF. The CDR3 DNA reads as TGCGCCAGCAGTCTTCCGAAAACAGGGATCCCGGTTATTGGCTACACCTTC.

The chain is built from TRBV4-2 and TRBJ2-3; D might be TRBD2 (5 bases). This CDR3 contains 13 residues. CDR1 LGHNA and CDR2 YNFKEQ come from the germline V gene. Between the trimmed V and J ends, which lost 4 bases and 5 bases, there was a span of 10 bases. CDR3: CASSPPGIDTQYF. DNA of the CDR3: TGTGCCAGCAGCCCCCCCGGGATAGATACGCAGTATTTT.

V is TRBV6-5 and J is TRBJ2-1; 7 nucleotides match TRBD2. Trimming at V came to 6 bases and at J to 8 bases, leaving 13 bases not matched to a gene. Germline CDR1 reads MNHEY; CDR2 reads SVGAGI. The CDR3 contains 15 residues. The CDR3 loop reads CASSLAGTTVDEQFF. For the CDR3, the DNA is TGTGCCAGCAGCCTAGCCGGGACTACAGTCGATGAGCAGTTCTTC.

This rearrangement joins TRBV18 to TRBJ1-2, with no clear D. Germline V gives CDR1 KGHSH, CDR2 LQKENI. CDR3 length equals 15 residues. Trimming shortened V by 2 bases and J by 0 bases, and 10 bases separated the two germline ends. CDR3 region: CASSPSTKANYGYTF. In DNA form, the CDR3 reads TGTGCCAGCTCACCATCAACAAAAGCTAACTATGGCTACACCTTC.